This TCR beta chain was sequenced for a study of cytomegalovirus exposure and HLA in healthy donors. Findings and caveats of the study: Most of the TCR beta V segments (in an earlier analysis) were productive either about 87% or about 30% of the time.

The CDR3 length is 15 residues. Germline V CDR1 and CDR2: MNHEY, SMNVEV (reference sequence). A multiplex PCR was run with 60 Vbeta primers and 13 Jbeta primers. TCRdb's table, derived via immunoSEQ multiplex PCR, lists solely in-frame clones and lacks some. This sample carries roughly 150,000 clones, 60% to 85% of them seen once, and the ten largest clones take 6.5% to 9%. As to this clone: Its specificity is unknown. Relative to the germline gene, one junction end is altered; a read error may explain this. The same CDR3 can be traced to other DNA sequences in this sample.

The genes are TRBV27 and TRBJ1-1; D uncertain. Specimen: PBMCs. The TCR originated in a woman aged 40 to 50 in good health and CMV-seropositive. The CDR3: CASRLVGRYDTEAFF. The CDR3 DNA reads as TGTGCCAGCAGGTTAGTTGGCAGGTATGACACTGAAGCCTTCTTT.